This T cell receptor (beta chain) was retrieved from a study of OX40 agonist ivuxolimab in advanced cancers. Study background: Dose-escalation patients had hepatocellular carcinoma, melanoma, renal cell or head and neck cancer. Two patients with cutaneous melanoma and one with hepatocellular carcinoma, three in total, showed partial responses. Study-wide results and caveats: CD4+ T cells averaged fewer expanded clones than CD8+ T cells.

Using immunoSEQ multiplex PCR, the repertoire was profiled, and TCRdb retains in-frame clones only, with some absent. The sample consists of roughly 76,000 clones, approximately 84% of them appearing once. This CDR3 is 14 amino acids long. V lost 4 bases to trimming and J lost 10 bases, with 15 bases between them. Germline V gene data show CDR1 as SGHDT and CDR2 as YYEEEE. Patients were ruled out by autoimmune disease history or systemic immunosuppression. A note on this clone: Antigen unknown.

This clonotype was obtained from an adult with an advanced solid tumor such as melanoma, head and neck, liver or kidney cancer. This chain joins TRBV5-6 and TRBJ1-6, with D maybe TRBD1 (5 bases). Sequencing used CD4+ or CD8+ T cells sorted from blood, obtained in a trial of the OX40 agonist ivuxolimab. This CDR3 is CASSRSGVRSPLHF. The CDR3 nucleotides are TGTGCCAGCAGCCGTTCGGGGGTCAGGTCACCCCTCCACTTT.